This is a list of T cell receptor beta chains from one sample in a study of blood T cell repertoires in COVID-19. Using immunoSEQ multiplex PCR, the repertoire was profiled, and TCRdb retains in-frame clones only, with some absent. The sample lists some 95,000 clones, roughly nine tenths occurring once. The sequencing sample was made of peripheral blood. The receptors originated from a human donor with active COVID-19. The donor label of this sample is uncertain. Both conserved end residues are part of each CDR3. D genes are given only for firm matches. Part of the rows lack a size; the others show once, few, many or a class for expanded clones.

TRBD1 | TRBJ2-1 | few | TRBV6-6 | TGTGCCAGCCAAATTGGCCAGGGGGCGGGTTACAATGAGCAGTTCTTC | CASQIGQGAGYNEQFF
TRBD1 | TRBJ2-7 | few | TRBV2 | TGTGCCAGCAGTGATCCGGTCAGGGGGCCTTACGAGCAGTACTTC | CASSDPVRGPYEQYF
. | TRBJ1-1 | . | TRBV10-3 | TGTGCCAGTTCTCCGGTAAGCACTGAAGCTTTCTTT | CASSPVSTEAFF
TRBD1 | TRBJ2-7 | once | TRBV11-2 | TGTGCCAGCAGCTTAGAGGGGACAGGGGTGGGCGAGCAGTACTTC | CASSLEGTGVGEQYF
. | TRBJ1-2 | . | TRBV4-1 | TGCGCCAGCAGCCAAGATGGCGGGCGAGGGTATGGCTACACCTTC | CASSQDGGRGYGYTF
TRBD1 | TRBJ2-5 | . | TRBV27 | TGTGCCAGCAGTGATGGCCGGACAGGGGAGATGGAGACCCAGTACTTC | CASSDGRTGEMETQYF
. | TRBJ2-7 | . | TRBV7-9 | TGTGCCAGCAGCTCGAGATACTACGAGCAGTACTTC | CASSSRYYEQYF
. | TRBJ1-4 | once | TRBV24-1 | TGTGCCACCAGTGATTTTGGGGCAGGGGAAGACGAAAAACTGTTTTTT | CATSDFGAGEDEKLFF
TRBD1 | TRBJ2-7 | . | TRBV25-1 | TGTGCCAGCAGAGGACAGGGGTGGTACGAGCAGTACTTC | CASRGQGWYEQYF
TRBD2 | TRBJ2-5 | . | TRBV3-1/TRBV3-2 | TGTGCCAGCAGCCAGGCTAGCGGGCCCCAAGAGACCCAGTACTTC | CASSQASGPQETQYF
. | TRBJ1-2 | . | TRBV5-1 | TGCGCCAGCAGCTCCCCATCCATAAATCTGACAGGACAGACAGCGAACTATGGCTACACCTTC | CASSSPSINLTGQTANYGYTF
TRBD2 | TRBJ2-1 | . | TRBV7-7 | TGTGCTAGCAGCTTAGCGGGAGGGGTAAGCTCCTACAATGAGCAGTTCTTC | CASSLAGGVSSYNEQFF
TRBD1 | TRBJ1-6 | . | TRBV7-8 | TGTGCCAGCAGCTTAGCGGTGGCAGGGGGCACGGGGAATTCACCCCTCCACTTT | CASSLAVAGGTGNSPLHF
TRBD2 | TRBJ2-3 | . | TRBV6-1 | TGTGCCAGCAGTGAACGAGGGCGGGGGTTGATGGATACGCAGTATTTT | CASSERGRGLMDTQYF
TRBD1 | TRBJ1-4 | once | TRBV7-9 | TGTGCCAGCAGCTCCACTCTAACAGGGGTTGTGCTGCTTGGGAAACTGTTTTTT | CASSSTLTGVVLLGKLFF
. | TRBJ2-3 | . | TRBV9 | TGTGCCAGCAGCCTAACGGCCGGGGGACGCACAGATACGCAGTATTTT | CASSLTAGGRTDTQYF
. | TRBJ1-6 | . | TRBV5-1 | TGCGCCAGCAGCCCCGAGCCATTAAATAATTCACCCCTCCACTTT | CASSPEPLNNSPLHF
. | TRBJ2-1 | . | TRBV6-4 | TGTGCCAGCAGTCCCGCGACAGGTTCCTCCTACAATGAGCAGTTCTTC | CASSPATGSSYNEQFF
. | TRBJ2-5 | . | TRBV2 | TGTGCCAGCAGTGAGGCAGGGGCGAGGTGGGCCCAGTACTTC | CASSEAGARWAQYF
TRBD1 | TRBJ2-5 | . | TRBV3-1/TRBV3-2 | TGTGCCAGCAGCCACGGTAGGAATTTTGAACAGGGGGCCCAAGAGACCCAGTACTTC | CASSHGRNFEQGAQETQYF
TRBD1 | TRBJ2-7 | . | TRBV7-2 | TGTGCCAGCAGGATAGGGACAGGGGCCATCTTCGAGCAGTACTTC | CASRIGTGAIFEQYF
. | TRBJ2-6 | once | TRBV14 | TGTGCCAGCAGCCAAGATCGGGGAGTAGGTGCTAGAGGGGCCAACGTCCTGACTTTC | CASSQDRGVGARGANVLTF
. | TRBJ1-6 | . | TRBV5-6 | TGTGCCAGCAGCTTAACGAGCTGGACAGCCGACAATTCACCCCTCCACTTT | CASSLTSWTADNSPLHF
. | TRBJ2-3 | . | TRBV29-1 | TGCAGCGTTGAGCACGGTGCCCATACGCAGTATTTT | CSVEHGAHTQYF
TRBD1 | TRBJ1-6 | . | TRBV18 | TGTGCCAGCTCACCGCCGGGACAGGCCTTTTCACCCCTCCACTTT | CASSPPGQAFSPLHF
TRBD2 | TRBJ2-5 | . | TRBV5-1 | TGCGCCAGCAGCGCGGGACTAGCGGGCAACCAAGAGACCCAGTACTTC | CASSAGLAGNQETQYF
. | TRBJ1-2 | . | TRBV5-1 | TGCGCCAGCAGCCCCGGAGGGGTCTCAGGCTATGGCTACACCTTC | CASSPGGVSGYGYTF
TRBD1 | TRBJ1-4 | . | TRBV7-9 | TGTGCCAGCAGCTCCCGGGACAGGGGGCTAAGGGGAGAAAAACTGTTTTTT | CASSSRDRGLRGEKLFF
. | TRBJ1-1 | . | TRBV23-1 | TGCGCCAGCAGTCTGGGAGCTGAAGCTTTCTTT | CASSLGAEAFF
. | TRBJ1-4 | few | TRBV11-2 | TGTGCCAGCAGCTCAAGCGGCCCTTCCCCATATGAAAAACTGTTTTTT | CASSSSGPSPYEKLFF
. | TRBJ1-1 | . | TRBV3-1/TRBV3-2 | TGTGCCAGCAGCCAGGGGGCCAGTGAAGCTTTCTTT | CASSQGASEAFF
. | TRBJ1-1 | . | TRBV6-2/TRBV6-3 | TGTGCCAGCAGCCTAAACACGGGCACTGAAGCTTTCTTT | CASSLNTGTEAFF
. | TRBJ2-2 | . | TRBV6-4 | TGTGCCAGCAGTGACTCAGGCAGGGAGAACACCGGGGAGCTGTTTTTT | CASSDSGRENTGELFF
TRBD1 | TRBJ1-1 | . | TRBV19 | TGTGCCAGTAGGAGGGACAGGGGAGAGGGAACTGAAGCTTTCTTT | CASRRDRGEGTEAFF
TRBD1 | TRBJ2-7 | once | TRBV20-1 | TGCAGTGCTAGTCCTGGGACAGGGCGAAAATACGAGCAGTACTTC | CSASPGTGRKYEQYF
TRBD2 | TRBJ2-3 | . | TRBV19 | TGTGCCAGTAGTCTTAGACTAGCGGGGTTCAGAGATACGCAGTATTTT | CASSLRLAGFRDTQYF
TRBD1 | TRBJ1-5 | once | TRBV4-1 | TGCGCCAGCAGCCAAGACGGGACAGGGTCTAATCAGCCCCAGCATTTT | CASSQDGTGSNQPQHF
. | TRBJ1-1 | once | TRBV3-1/TRBV3-2 | TGTGCCAGCAGCCTACCCGGGTTTGAAGCTTTCTTT | CASSLPGFEAFF
TRBD1 | TRBJ2-3 | . | TRBV2 | TGTGCCAGCAGTGAAGCGCAGGCGGACAGGGTGGTGTCCACGGCGGATACGCAGTATTTT | CASSEAQADRVVSTADTQYF
TRBD2 | TRBJ2-5 | . | TRBV10-3 | TGTGCCATCAGTGAGTCTGTTAGCGGGGGGTACCAAGAGACCCAGTACTTC | CAISESVSGGYQETQYF
TRBD1 | TRBJ2-7 | few | TRBV2 | TGTGCCAGCAGTCAGGACAGGTTCTCCTACGAGCAGTACTTC | CASSQDRFSYEQYF
. | TRBJ2-5 | . | TRBV5-1 | TGCGCCAGCAGCTTGGGTGGGGCAGGGGAAGAGACCCAGTACTTC | CASSLGGAGEETQYF
TRBD2 | TRBJ2-7 | . | TRBV27 | TGTGCCAGCAGTAAGCGGGACGGGAGCTCCTACGAGCAGTACTTC | CASSKRDGSSYEQYF
. | TRBJ2-7 | . | TRBV6-5 | TGTGCCGGCCGTCCCGCAGGGGCTCCTGACGAGCAGTACTTC | CAGRPAGAPDEQYF
TRBD1 | TRBJ1-5 | once | TRBV24-1 | TGTGCCACCCAATCGGACAGGGGCAATCAGCCCCAGCATTTT | CATQSDRGNQPQHF
. | TRBJ1-3 | . | TRBV6-5 | TGTGCCAGCTGCCCTGGCGCAGGGGCCCTCCCTTCGAATTTT | CASCPGAGALPSNF
. | TRBJ2-3 | . | TRBV5-1 | TGCGCCAGCAGCTTAGGCGGGGTCACAGATACGCAGTATTTT | CASSLGGVTDTQYF
TRBD1 | TRBJ1-2 | . | TRBV6-5 | TGTGCCAGCAGTTCCGGGACAGAGCACTATGGCTACACCTTC | CASSSGTEHYGYTF
. | TRBJ2-2 | . | TRBV27 | TGTGCCAGCGGGCGACAGAGGAACACCGGGGAGCTGTTTTTT | CASGRQRNTGELFF
TRBD1 | TRBJ2-1 | . | TRBV19 | TGTGCCAGTAGTTCCCCTGGGACAGTTATCAATGAGCAGTTCTTC | CASSSPGTVINEQFF
. | TRBJ2-5 | . | TRBV7-8 | TGTGCCAGCAGCTTAGTGCAGGAGACCCAGTACTTC | CASSLVQETQYF
TRBD1 | TRBJ2-3 | . | TRBV19 | TGTGCCAGTACCCCGGGACAGGGGGCTAATACGCAGTATTTT | CASTPGQGANTQYF
TRBD1 | TRBJ1-5 | once | TRBV5-6 | TGTGCCAGCAGCTACCGGGACAGGGATCCCCAGCATTTT | CASSYRDRDPQHF
. | TRBJ1-1 | . | TRBV25-1 | TGTGCCAGCAGTCGCCCGGGCAGGGCGACTGAAGCTTTCTTT | CASSRPGRATEAFF
TRBD2 | TRBJ2-1 | . | TRBV6-5 | TGTGCCAGCAGTTACTGGGGCGGGGGGGTACCCAATGAGCAGTTCTTC | CASSYWGGGVPNEQFF
. | TRBJ1-1 | . | TRBV19 | TGTGCCAGTACACGCCGGAACAGGGCCCTGGAAGCTTTCTTT | CASTRRNRALEAFF
. | TRBJ2-7 | . | TRBV25-1 | TGTGCCAGCAGTGAATTTGCAGGGTCACGGGAGCAGTACTTC | CASSEFAGSREQYF
TRBD2 | TRBJ2-3 | medium-sized | TRBV6-4 | TGTGCCAGCAGTGACAGCGGGGGGGCAGATACGCAGTATTTT | CASSDSGGADTQYF
TRBD2 | TRBJ2-1 | . | TRBV7-2 | TGTGCCAGCAGCTTTTCTGCGGGGGAATGGAATGAGCAGTTCTTC | CASSFSAGEWNEQFF
TRBD1 | TRBJ1-3 | . | TRBV7-3 | TGTGCCAGCAGCTTAGGGACAGGCCGCTCTGGAAACACCATATATTTT | CASSLGTGRSGNTIYF